This TCR beta chain was found in a study of shared clonotypes between healthy human individuals. Findings of the study overall: The expectation was that sequencing depth would affect clonotype sharing among donors. Non-shared clonotypes were found to have lower generation probabilities than the clonotypes that were shared by all four of the sorted-subset donors.

The ends were cut back, 7 bases at V and 7 bases at J, with 7 bases in the middle. The CDR3 is 11 amino acids. Germline V gene data show CDR1 as SNHLY and CDR2 as FYNNEI. A note on this clone: Its antigen is still unknown.

Measured with immunoSEQ multiplex PCR; TCRdb has only the in-frame clones, and not every one. The sample gives 850,000 to 1,200,000 clones, about 80% of which show up once; 1.2% to 1.5% is in the top ten. The sequence derives from a man between 18 and 29 years old in good health. This sequence joins TRBV2 and TRBJ1-4; D gene ambiguous. Sequencing used memory CD4+ T cells sorted from blood. The sample's subset: CD45RA-negative fraction. The CDR3 loop is CASTLGEKLFF. CDR3 nucleotides: TGTGCCAGCACTCTCGGTGAAAAACTGTTTTTT.